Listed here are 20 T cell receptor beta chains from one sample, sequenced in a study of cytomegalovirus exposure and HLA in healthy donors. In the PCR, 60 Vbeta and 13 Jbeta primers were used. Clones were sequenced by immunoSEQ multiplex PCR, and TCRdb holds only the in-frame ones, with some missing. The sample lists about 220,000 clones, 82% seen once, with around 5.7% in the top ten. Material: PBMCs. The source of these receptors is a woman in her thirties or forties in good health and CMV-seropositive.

CDR3 sequence reads: CASSVERGYTF. CDR3 DNA sequence: TGTGCCAGCAGTGTTGAGAGGGGCTACACCTTC. The chain employs TRBV28 and TRBJ1-2; no definite D call. The CDR3 has 11 amino acids. Germline V lookup: CDR1 MDHEN, CDR2 SYDVKM. V lost 5 bases to trimming and J lost 8 bases, with 9 bases between them.

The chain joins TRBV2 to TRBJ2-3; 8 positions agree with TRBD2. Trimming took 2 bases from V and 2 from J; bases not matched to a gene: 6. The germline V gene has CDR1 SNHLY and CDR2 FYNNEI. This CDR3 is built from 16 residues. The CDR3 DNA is TGTGCCAGCAGTGAACTCCAGCGGGGGAACACAGATACGCAGTATTTT. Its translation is CASSELQRGNTDTQYF.

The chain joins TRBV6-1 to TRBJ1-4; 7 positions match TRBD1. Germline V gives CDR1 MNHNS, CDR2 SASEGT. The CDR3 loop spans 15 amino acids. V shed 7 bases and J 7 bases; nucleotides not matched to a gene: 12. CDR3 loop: CASTRDREVGEKLFF. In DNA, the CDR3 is TGTGCCAGCACGCGCGACAGGGAGGTTGGTGAAAAACTGTTTTTT.

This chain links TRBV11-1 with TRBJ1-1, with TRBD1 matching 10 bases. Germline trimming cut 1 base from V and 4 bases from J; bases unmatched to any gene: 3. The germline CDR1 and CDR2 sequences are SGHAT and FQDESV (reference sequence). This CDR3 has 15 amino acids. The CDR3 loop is CASSLVGQGITEAFF. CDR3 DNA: TGTGCCAGCAGCTTAGTGGGACAGGGGATCACTGAAGCTTTCTTT.

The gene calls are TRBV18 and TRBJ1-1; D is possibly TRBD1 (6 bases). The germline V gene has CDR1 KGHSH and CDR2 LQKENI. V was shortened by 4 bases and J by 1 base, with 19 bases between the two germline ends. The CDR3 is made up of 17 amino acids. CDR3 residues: CASSLRGSSQGNTEAFF. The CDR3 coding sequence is TGTGCCAGCTCACTCAGGGGTAGTTCCCAAGGGAACACTGAAGCTTTCTTT.

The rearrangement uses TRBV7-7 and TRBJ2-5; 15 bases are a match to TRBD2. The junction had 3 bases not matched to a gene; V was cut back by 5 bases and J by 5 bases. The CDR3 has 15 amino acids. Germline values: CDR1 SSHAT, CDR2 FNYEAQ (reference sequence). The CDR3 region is CASSTGTSGGETQYF. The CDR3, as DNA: TGTGCCAGCAGCACAGGGACTAGCGGGGGGGAGACCCAGTACTTC.

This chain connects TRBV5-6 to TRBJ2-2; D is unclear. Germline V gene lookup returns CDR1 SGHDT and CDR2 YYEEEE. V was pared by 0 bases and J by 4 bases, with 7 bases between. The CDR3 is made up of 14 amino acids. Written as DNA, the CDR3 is TGTGCCAGCAGCTTGGCCAAGAGCACCGGGGAGCTGTTTTTT. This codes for CASSLAKSTGELFF.

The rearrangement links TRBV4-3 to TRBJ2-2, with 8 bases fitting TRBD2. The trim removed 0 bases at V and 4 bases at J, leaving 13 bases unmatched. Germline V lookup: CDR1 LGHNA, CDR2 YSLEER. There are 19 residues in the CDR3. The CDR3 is CASSQEGVRGSGSTGELFF. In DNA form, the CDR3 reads TGCGCCAGCAGCCAAGAAGGAGTCAGAGGAAGCGGGAGCACCGGGGAGCTGTTTTTT.

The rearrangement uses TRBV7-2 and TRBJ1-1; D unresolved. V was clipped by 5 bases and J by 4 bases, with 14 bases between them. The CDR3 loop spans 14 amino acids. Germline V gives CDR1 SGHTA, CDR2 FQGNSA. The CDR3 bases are TGTGCCAGCAGCGCCGAGACACATGGCACTGAAGCTTTCTTT. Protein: CASSAETHGTEAFF.

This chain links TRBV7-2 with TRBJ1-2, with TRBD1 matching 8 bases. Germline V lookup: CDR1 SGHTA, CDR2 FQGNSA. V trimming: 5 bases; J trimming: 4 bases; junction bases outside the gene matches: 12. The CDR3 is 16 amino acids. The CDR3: CASSVSPVTGGYGYTF. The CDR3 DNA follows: TGTGCCAGCAGCGTTAGCCCCGTCACAGGGGGCTATGGCTACACCTTC.

CDR3 loop: CASSPSGTGGINEQFF. The DNA for the CDR3 is TGTGCCAGCAGCCCGTCCGGGACAGGGGGAATTAATGAGCAGTTCTTC. This chain connects TRBV9 to TRBJ2-1, with 11 bases aligning to TRBD1. The CDR3 is 16 residues long. V lost 4 bases, J lost 7 bases, and 10 bases stayed unmatched. Germline values: CDR1 SGDLS, CDR2 YYNGEE.

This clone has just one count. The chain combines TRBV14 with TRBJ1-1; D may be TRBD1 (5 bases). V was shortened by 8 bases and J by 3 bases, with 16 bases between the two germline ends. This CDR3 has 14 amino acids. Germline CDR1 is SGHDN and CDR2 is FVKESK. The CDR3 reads CASSAGAFDTEAFF. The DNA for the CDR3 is TGTGCCAGCTCAGCTGGGGCTTTTGACACTGAAGCTTTCTTT.

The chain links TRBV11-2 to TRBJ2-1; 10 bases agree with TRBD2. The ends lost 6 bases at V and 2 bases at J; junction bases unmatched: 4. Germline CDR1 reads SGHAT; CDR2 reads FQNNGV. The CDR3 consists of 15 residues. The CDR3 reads CASSLGTSAYNEQFF. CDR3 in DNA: TGTGCCAGCAGTCTTGGGACTAGCGCCTACAATGAGCAGTTCTTC.

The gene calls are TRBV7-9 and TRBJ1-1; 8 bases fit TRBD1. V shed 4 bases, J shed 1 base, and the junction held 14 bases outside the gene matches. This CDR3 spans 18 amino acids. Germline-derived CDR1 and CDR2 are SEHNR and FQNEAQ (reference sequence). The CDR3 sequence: CASSSAGFAGQGNTEAFF. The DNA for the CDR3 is TGTGCCAGCAGCTCCGCCGGTTTTGCTGGACAGGGGAACACTGAAGCTTTCTTT.

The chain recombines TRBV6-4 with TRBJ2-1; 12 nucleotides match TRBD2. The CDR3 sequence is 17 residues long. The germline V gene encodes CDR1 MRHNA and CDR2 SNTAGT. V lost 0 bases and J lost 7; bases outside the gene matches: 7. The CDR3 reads CASSDSGLAGGQNEQFF. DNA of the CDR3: TGTGCCAGCAGTGACTCCGGGCTAGCGGGGGGGCAGAATGAGCAGTTCTTC.

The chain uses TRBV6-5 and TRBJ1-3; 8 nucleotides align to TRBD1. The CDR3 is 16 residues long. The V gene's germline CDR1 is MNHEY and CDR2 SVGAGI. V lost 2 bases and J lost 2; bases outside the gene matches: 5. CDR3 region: CASSYGQGITGNTIYF. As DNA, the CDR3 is TGTGCCAGCAGTTACGGACAGGGTATAACTGGAAACACCATATATTTT.

CDR3 coding DNA: TGTGCCAGCATGGGGGCCTTCATGAACACTGAAGCTTTCTTT. Translating gives CASMGAFMNTEAFF. The chain couples TRBV2 to TRBJ1-1; perhaps TRBD1 as D (6 bases). Germline V gene data show CDR1 as SNHLY and CDR2 as FYNNEI. CDR3 length: 14 residues. Trimming cost V 7 bases and J 0 bases, with 12 bases left between them.

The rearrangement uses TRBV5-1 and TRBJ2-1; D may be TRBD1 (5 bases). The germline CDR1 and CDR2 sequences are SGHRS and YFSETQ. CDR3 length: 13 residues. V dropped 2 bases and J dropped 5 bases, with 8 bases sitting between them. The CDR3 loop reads CASSFPGNNEQFF. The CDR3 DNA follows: TGCGCCAGCAGCTTTCCAGGGAACAATGAGCAGTTCTTC.

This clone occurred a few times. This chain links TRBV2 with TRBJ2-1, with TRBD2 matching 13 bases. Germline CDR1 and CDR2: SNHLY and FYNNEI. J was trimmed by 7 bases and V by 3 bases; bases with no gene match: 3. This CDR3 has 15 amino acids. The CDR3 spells CASSDRLAGGNEQFF. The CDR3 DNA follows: TGTGCCAGCAGTGACCGACTAGCGGGGGGTAATGAGCAGTTCTTC.

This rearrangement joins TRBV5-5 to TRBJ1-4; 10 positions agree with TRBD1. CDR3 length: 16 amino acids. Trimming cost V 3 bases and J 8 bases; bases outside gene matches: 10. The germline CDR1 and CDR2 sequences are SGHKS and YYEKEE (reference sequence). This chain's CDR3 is CASSSSGTGVVEKLFF. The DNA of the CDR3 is TGTGCCAGCAGCTCATCCGGGACAGGGGTTGTCGAAAAACTGTTTTTT.